This T cell receptor (beta chain) emerged from a study of graft-versus-host responses after intestinal transplantation. Study details: Transplant types were multivisceral, liver-intestinal, or isolated intestinal. Anti-thymocyte globulin induction was given to all recipients, followed by tacrolimus and steroids for around 3 years.

As to this clone: The antigen remains unidentified.

The CDR3 loop spans 16 amino acids. With 5 bases removed from V and 0 bases from J, the gap between germline ends came to 14 bases. In germline, CDR1 is MNHNY, CDR2 SVGAGI (reference sequence). Overall study results and limits: In recipient marrow, GvH clones were found, and some appeared first in ileum or blood. With peak circulating GvH clone levels came an association with early post-transplant HvG declines.

Using immunoSEQ multiplex PCR, the repertoire was profiled, and TCRdb retains in-frame clones only, with some absent. The table records approximately 58,000 clones, about 90% of them present only once. Sample: PBMCs, taken 26 days after transplant. This clonotype originated in a human patient who received an intestinal transplant, so some T cells may come from the graft donor. The chain recombines TRBV6-6 with TRBJ2-1; possible D gene TRBD1, 5 bases. The CDR3 here is CASSPKGISSYNEQFF. The CDR3 DNA follows: TGTGCCAGCAGTCCGAAGGGGATTAGCTCCTACAATGAGCAGTTCTTC.